These 6 T cell receptor beta chains originate from one sample sequenced in a study of blood T cells in healthy people across ages. A second PCR of about 7 to 12 cycles used a sample-barcoded 5' primer and a J-beta primer mix. TCRdb re-analysed the 5' RACE reads in MiXCR, keeping a single row per CDR3 protein. Found here are roughly 800,000 distinct CDR3 sequences, 35% to 40% of them singletons; the top ten hold over 10%. Input material: blood. All receptors come from a young man in good health.

This clonotype was seen at least ten times. The gene calls are TRBV5-1 and TRBJ2-3, with 10 bases fitting TRBD1. V was pared by 0 bases and J by 2 bases, with 0 bases of the junction left unmatched. Per germline, CDR1 SGHRS and CDR2 YFSETQ. This CDR3 has 15 amino acids. The CDR3 reads CASSLGQGATDTQYF. The CDR3, as DNA: TGCGCCAGCAGCTTGGGACAGGGGGCCACAGATACGCAGTATTTT.

In this sample, this clonotype turned up a few times. This rearrangement joins TRBV4-1 to TRBJ2-7; the D is unclear. Germline CDR1 reads MGHRA; CDR2 reads YSYEKL. This CDR3 is 14 amino acids long. The V and J ends lost 1 base and 1 base respectively, with 8 bases between them. This CDR3 is CASSQGPGSYEQYF. CDR3 bases: TGCGCCAGCAGCCAAGGCCCTGGGTCCTACGAGCAGTACTTC.

This clonotype was recorded a few times. The chain employs TRBV20-1 and TRBJ1-5; TRBD1 is a possible D gene (5 bases). CDR3 length equals 16 residues. CDR1 DFQATT and CDR2 SNEGSKA come from the germline V gene (reference sequence). V was clipped by 4 bases and J by 0 bases, with 16 bases between them. The CDR3 here is CSAINRDSYSNQPQHF. The DNA of the CDR3 is TGCAGTGCTATAAATAGAGACAGCTATAGCAATCAGCCCCAGCATTTT.

The chain employs TRBV5-1 and TRBJ2-7, with 7 bases fitting TRBD1. Germline CDR1 is SGHRS and CDR2 is YFSETQ. CDR3 length: 14 residues. CDR3 loop: CVSSTTGNTYEQYF. CDR3 DNA sequence: TGCGTTAGCAGCACGACAGGGAATACCTACGAGCAGTACTTC.

This clonotype was recorded a few times. This chain connects TRBV15 to TRBJ1-2, with 9 bases aligning to TRBD1. The J segment lost 5 bases and the V segment lost 5 bases, leaving 6 bases of the junction unmatched. The germline V gene has CDR1 LNHNV and CDR2 YYDKDF (reference sequence). CDR3 size: 14 residues. In DNA, the CDR3 is TGTGCCACCAGCCCTAGGGACAGGGCTTATGGCTACACCTTC. Translation: CATSPRDRAYGYTF.

This clonotype turned up a few times. V is TRBV5-1 and J is TRBJ1-1, with D perhaps matching TRBD1 (5 bases). V shed 0 bases and J shed 1 base, with 13 bases lying between them. The CDR3 has 16 residues. CDR1 and CDR2 (germline): SGHRS, YFSETQ. The CDR3 is CASSLGPLQGNTEAFF. CDR3 in DNA: TGCGCCAGCAGCTTGGGGCCGCTCCAGGGGAACACTGAAGCTTTCTTT.